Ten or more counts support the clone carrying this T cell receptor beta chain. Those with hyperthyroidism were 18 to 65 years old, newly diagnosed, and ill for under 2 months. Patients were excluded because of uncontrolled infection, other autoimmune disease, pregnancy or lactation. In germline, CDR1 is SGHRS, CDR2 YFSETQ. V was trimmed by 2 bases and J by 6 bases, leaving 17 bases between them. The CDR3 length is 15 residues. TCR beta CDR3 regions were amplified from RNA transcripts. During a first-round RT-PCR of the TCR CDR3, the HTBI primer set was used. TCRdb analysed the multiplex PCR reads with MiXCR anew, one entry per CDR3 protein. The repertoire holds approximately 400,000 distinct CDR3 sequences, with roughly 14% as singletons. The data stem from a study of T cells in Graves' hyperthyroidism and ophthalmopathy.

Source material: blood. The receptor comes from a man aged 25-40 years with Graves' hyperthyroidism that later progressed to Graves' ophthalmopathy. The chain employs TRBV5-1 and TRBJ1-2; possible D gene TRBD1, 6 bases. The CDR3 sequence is CASSLLGGPADGYTF. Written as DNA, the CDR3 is TGCGCCAGCAGCTTACTGGGGGGCCCAGCGGATGGCTACACCTTC.